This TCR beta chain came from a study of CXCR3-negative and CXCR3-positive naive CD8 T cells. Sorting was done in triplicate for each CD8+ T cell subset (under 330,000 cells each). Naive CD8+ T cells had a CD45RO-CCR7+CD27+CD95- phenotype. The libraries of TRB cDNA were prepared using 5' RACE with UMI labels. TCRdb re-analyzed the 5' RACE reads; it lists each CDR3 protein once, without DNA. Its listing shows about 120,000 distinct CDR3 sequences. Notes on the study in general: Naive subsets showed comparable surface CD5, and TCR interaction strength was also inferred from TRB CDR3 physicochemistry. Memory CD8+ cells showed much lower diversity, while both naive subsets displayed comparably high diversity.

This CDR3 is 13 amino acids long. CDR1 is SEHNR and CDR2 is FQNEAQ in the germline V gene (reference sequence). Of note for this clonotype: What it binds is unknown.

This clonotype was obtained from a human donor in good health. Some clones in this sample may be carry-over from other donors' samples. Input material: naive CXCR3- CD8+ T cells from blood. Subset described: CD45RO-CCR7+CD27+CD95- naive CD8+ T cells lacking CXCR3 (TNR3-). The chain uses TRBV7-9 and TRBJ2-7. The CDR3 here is CASSPTGRHEQYF.